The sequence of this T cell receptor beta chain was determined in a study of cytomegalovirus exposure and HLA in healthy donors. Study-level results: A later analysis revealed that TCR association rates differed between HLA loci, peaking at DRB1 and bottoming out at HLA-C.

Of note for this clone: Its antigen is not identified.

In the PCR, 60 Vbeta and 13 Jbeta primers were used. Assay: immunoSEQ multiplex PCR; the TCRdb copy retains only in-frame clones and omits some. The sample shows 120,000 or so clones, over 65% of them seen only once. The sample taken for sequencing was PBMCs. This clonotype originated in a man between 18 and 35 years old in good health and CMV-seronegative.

The CDR3 region is CASSLLPGTTDRETQYF. The DNA of the CDR3 is TGTGCCAGCTCACTACTACCCGGGACCACCGACAGGGAGACCCAGTACTTC. The J gene is TRBJ2-5, the V gene TRBV18, with D perhaps matching TRBD1 (6 bases). This CDR3 has 17 amino acids. Germline CDR1 reads KGHSH; CDR2 reads LQKENI. V dropped 4 bases and J dropped 5 bases, with 23 bases sitting between them.